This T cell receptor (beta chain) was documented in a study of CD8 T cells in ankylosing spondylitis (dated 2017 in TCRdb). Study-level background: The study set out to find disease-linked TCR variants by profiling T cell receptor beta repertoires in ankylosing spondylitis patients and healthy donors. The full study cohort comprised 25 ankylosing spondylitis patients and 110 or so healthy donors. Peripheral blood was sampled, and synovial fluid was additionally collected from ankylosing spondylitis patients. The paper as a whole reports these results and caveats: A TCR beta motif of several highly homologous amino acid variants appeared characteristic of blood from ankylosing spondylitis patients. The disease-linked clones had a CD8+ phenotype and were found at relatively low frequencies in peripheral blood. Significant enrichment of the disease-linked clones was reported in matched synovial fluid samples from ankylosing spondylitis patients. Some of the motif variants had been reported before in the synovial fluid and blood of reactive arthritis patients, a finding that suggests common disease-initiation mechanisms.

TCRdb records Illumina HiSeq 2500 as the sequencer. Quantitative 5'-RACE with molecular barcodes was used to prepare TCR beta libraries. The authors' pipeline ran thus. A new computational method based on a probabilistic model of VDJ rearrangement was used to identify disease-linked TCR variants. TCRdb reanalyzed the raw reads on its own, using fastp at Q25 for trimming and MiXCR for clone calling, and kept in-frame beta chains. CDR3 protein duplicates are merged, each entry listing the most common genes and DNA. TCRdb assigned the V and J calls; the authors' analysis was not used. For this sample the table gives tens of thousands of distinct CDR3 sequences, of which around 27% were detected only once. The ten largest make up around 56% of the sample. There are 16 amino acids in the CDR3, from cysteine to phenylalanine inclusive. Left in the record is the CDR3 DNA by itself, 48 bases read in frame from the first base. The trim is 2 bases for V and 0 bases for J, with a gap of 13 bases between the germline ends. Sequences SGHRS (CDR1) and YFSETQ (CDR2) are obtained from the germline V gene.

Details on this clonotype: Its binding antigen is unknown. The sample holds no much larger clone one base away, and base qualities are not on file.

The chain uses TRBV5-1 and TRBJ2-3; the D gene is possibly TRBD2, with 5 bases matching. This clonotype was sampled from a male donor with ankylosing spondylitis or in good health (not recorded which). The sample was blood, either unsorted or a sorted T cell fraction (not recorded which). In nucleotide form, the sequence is TGCGCCAGCAGCTTTGATGGGAGACCTAGCACAGATACGCAGTATTTT. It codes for CASSFDGRPSTDTQYF.